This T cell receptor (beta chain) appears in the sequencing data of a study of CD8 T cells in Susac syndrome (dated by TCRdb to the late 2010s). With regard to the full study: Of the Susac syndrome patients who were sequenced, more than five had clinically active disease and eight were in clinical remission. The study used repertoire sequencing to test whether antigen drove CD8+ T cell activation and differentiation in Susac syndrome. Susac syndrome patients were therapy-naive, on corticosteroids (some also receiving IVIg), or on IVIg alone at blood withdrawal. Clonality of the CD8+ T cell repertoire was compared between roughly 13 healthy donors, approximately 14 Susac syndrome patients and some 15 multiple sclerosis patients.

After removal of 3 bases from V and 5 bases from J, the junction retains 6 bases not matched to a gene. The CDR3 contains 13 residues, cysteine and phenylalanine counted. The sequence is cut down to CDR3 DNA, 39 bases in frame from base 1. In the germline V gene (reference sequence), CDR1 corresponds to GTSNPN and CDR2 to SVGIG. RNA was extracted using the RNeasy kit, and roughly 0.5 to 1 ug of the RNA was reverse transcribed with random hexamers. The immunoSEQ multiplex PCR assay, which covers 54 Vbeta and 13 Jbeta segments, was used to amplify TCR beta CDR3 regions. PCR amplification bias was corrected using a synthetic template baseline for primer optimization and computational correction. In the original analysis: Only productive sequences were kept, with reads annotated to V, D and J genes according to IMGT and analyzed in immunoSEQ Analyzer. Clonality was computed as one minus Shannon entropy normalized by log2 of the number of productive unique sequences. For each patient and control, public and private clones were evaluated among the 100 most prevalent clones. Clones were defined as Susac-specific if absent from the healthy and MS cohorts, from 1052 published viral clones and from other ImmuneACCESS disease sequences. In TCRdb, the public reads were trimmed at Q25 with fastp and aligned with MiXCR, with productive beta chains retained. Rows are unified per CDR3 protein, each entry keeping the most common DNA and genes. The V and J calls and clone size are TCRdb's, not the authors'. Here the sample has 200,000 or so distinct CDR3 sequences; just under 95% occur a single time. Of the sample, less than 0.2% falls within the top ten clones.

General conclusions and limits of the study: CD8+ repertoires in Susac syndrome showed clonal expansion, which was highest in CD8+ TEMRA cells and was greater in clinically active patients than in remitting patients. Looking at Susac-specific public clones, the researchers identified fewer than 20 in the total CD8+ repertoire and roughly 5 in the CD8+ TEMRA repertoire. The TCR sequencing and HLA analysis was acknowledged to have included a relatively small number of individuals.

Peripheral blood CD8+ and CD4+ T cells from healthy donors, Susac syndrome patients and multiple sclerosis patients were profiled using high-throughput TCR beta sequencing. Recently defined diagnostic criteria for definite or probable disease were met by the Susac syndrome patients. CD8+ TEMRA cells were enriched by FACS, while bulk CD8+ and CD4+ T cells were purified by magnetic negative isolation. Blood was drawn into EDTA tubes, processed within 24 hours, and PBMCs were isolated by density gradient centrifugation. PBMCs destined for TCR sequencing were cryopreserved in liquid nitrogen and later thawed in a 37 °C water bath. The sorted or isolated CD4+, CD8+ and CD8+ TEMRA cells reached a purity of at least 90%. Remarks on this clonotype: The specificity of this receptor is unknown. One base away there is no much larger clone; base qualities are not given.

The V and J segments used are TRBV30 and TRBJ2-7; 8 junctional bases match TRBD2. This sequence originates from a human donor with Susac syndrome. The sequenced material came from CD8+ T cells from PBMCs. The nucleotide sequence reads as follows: TGTGCCTGGAGCGATAGCGGGGTTCACGAGCAGTACTTC. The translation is CAWSDSGVHEQYF.